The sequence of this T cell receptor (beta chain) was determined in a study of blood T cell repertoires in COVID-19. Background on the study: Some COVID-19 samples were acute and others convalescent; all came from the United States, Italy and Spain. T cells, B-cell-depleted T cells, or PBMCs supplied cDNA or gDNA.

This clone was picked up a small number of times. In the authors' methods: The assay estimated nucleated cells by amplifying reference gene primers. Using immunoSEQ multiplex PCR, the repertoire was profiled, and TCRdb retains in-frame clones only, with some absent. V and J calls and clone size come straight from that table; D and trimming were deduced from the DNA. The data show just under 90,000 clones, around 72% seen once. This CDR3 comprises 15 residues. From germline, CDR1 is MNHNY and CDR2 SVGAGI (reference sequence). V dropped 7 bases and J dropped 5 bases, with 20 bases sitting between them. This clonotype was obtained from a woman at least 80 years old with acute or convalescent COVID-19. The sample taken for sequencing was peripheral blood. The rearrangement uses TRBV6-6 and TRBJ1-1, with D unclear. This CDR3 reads CASTLREAGETEAFF. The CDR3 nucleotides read TGTGCCAGCACCCTTAGGGAGGCAGGAGAGACTGAAGCTTTCTTT.